The rows below give T cell receptor beta chains drawn from one sample of a study of radiotherapy plus CTLA-4 blockade in lung cancer. Using immunoSEQ multiplex PCR, the repertoire was profiled, and TCRdb retains in-frame clones only, with some absent. The table includes roughly 50,000 clones, 70% to 90% detected once. The sample here was peripheral blood, taken from a patient treated with radiotherapy plus ipilimumab. These receptors originate from a human donor with non-small cell lung cancer whose response to radiotherapy plus ipilimumab could not be evaluated. CDR3s include the opening cysteine and the closing phenylalanine or tryptophan. A D gene is named only where the DNA matches it firmly. Rows give clone size only sometimes, using once, few, many, or a class for an expanded clone.

TRBV4-3	.	.	TRBJ1-6	CASSQAGDSPLHF	TGCGCCAGCAGCCAAGCGGGGGATTCACCCCTCCACTTT
TRBV5-1	.	TRBD2	TRBJ2-5	CASSLSSGGETQYF	TGCGCCAGCAGCTTGTCTAGCGGGGGTGAGACCCAGTACTTC
TRBV5-8	.	TRBD2	TRBJ2-3	CASSFFSGTHTDTQYF	TGTGCCAGCAGCTTCTTTAGCGGGACCCACACAGATACGCAGTATTTT
TRBV30	.	.	TRBJ1-6	CAWSPQGRARVKFSPLHF	TGTGCCTGGAGTCCCCAAGGCAGGGCTCGCGTAAAATTTTCACCCCTCCACTTT
TRBV7-6	once	TRBD2	TRBJ2-2	CASSPIGGANTGELFF	TGTGCCAGCAGCCCAATCGGGGGGGCGAACACCGGGGAGCTGTTTTTT
TRBV6-1	.	.	TRBJ1-1	CASSYTVNTEAFF	TGTGCCAGCAGTTATACGGTGAACACTGAAGCTTTCTTT
TRBV6-5	.	TRBD1	TRBJ1-4	CASSEDRGEKLFF	TGTGCCAGCAGTGAGGACAGGGGGGAAAAACTGTTTTTT
TRBV18	.	.	TRBJ1-2	CASSWPGSNGYTF	TGTGCCAGCTCATGGCCAGGCTCTAATGGCTACACCTTC
TRBV28	.	.	TRBJ2-7	CASSLSMVRYEQYF	TGTGCCAGCAGTTTATCAATGGTGAGGTACGAGCAGTACTTC
TRBV5-5	few	.	TRBJ2-5	CASSQDRGMGDQETQYF	TGCGCCAGCAGCCAAGACCGGGGGATGGGGGACCAAGAGACCCAGTACTTC
TRBV25-1	.	.	TRBJ1-2	CASRGDTFTLNYGYTF	TGTGCCAGCAGGGGGGACACCTTTACCTTAAACTATGGCTACACCTTC
TRBV5-4	.	.	TRBJ1-3	CASSLAGTHSGNTIYF	TGTGCCAGCAGCTTGGCTGGCACCCACTCTGGAAACACCATATATTTT
TRBV28	.	TRBD1	TRBJ1-1	CASRGQGPTPEAFF	TGTGCCAGCAGGGGACAGGGGCCAACTCCTGAAGCTTTCTTT
TRBV18	.	TRBD1	TRBJ1-5	CASSDTGVYQPQHF	TGTGCCAGCTCCGACACAGGGGTATATCAGCCCCAGCATTTT
TRBV28	once	TRBD1	TRBJ1-5	CASGGTERNQPQHF	TGTGCCAGCGGGGGGACAGAGCGCAATCAGCCCCAGCATTTT
TRBV28	.	TRBD1	TRBJ1-2	CASSRIRDRGGYTF	TGTGCCAGCAGTCGGATCCGGGACAGGGGTGGCTACACCTTC
TRBV30	few	TRBD2	TRBJ2-5	CAWARGGRGGETQYF	TGTGCCTGGGCCCGGGGGGGGAGAGGGGGAGAGACCCAGTACTTC
TRBV9	.	TRBD1	TRBJ2-5	CASSLSQGAGETQYF	TGTGCCAGCAGCCTTTCACAGGGGGCGGGGGAGACCCAGTACTTC
TRBV11-2	.	.	TRBJ1-2	CASSLDKAGYYGYTF	TGTGCCAGCAGCTTAGATAAGGCAGGGTACTATGGCTACACCTTC
TRBV2	.	TRBD2	TRBJ2-5	CASIGTSGRRRETQYF	TGTGCCAGCATAGGGACTAGCGGGAGGAGGAGAGAGACCCAGTACTTC
TRBV11-2	.	.	TRBJ1-5	CASSLAGRQPQHF	TGTGCCAGCAGCCTAGCGGGGAGACAGCCCCAGCATTTT
TRBV10-3	.	.	TRBJ2-3	CAIRPGGGMTDTQYF	TGTGCCATCAGGCCTGGAGGCGGGATGACAGATACGCAGTATTTT
TRBV4-1	.	TRBD2	TRBJ2-1	CASSSRTSGAYNEQFF	TGCGCCAGCAGCTCCCGGACTAGCGGGGCCTACAATGAGCAGTTCTTC
TRBV4-1	.	.	TRBJ2-5	CASSQDPSGPGGSQETQYF	TGCGCCAGCAGCCAAGATCCCTCTGGGCCAGGGGGGAGTCAGGAGACCCAGTACTTC
TRBV6-6	.	.	TRBJ1-5	CASSRRGASNQPQHF	TGTGCCAGCTCTAGGCGGGGGGCGAGCAATCAGCCCCAGCATTTT
TRBV7-9	.	.	TRBJ2-5	CASSLRPAGVETQYF	TGTGCCAGCAGCCTTCGCCCAGCTGGAGTGGAGACCCAGTACTTC
TRBV28	once	TRBD2	TRBJ2-7	CASSFNRRAGGSYEQYF	TGTGCCAGCAGTTTCAATCGGCGAGCGGGAGGATCCTACGAGCAGTACTTC
TRBV7-2	.	TRBD1	TRBJ1-2	CASSLSGQGAGGYTF	TGTGCCAGCAGCTTATCGGGACAGGGGGCGGGCGGCTACACCTTC
TRBV6-5	.	.	TRBJ2-1	CASSYRGSSYNEQFF	TGTGCCAGCAGTTACAGGGGGAGCTCCTACAATGAGCAGTTCTTC
TRBV7-2	.	TRBD1	TRBJ1-2	CASSPLLRQGASYGYTF	TGTGCCAGCAGCCCCCTCTTGAGGCAGGGGGCTTCGTATGGCTACACCTTC
TRBV2	.	.	TRBJ1-4	CASSEASGTVANEKLFF	TGTGCCAGCAGTGAAGCGTCTGGGACTGTGGCTAATGAAAAACTGTTTTTT
TRBV19	.	TRBD1	TRBJ1-5	CASSVSGGIGNQPQHF	TGTGCCAGTAGTGTTTCAGGGGGCATCGGCAATCAGCCCCAGCATTTT
TRBV30	.	.	TRBJ2-1	CAWSGRGHGEQFF	TGTGCCTGGAGTGGGAGAGGGCACGGTGAGCAGTTCTTC
TRBV6-5	.	.	TRBJ2-2	CASSWAGGTGELFF	TGTGCCAGCAGTTGGGCTGGAGGCACCGGGGAGCTGTTTTTT
TRBV7-8	.	TRBD2	TRBJ2-5	CASSLAGTTAGSQYF	TGTGCCAGCAGCTTAGCGGGGACTACCGCCGGCTCGCAGTACTTC
TRBV27	.	.	TRBJ2-1	CASSLRNEQFF	TGTGCCAGCAGTCTTAGAAATGAGCAGTTCTTC
TRBV15	.	.	TRBJ1-3	CATSRYSGNTIYF	TGTGCCACCAGCAGGTACAGTGGAAACACCATATATTTT
TRBV18	.	.	TRBJ2-7	CASSPMGGSEQYF	TGTGCCAGCTCACCTATGGGAGGTTCCGAGCAGTACTTC
TRBV5-1	.	TRBD2	TRBJ2-7	CASSSGLVSIGYYEQYF	TGCGCCAGCAGCTCTGGACTAGTCAGTATTGGCTACTACGAGCAGTACTTC
TRBV5-1	.	TRBD2	TRBJ2-3	CASSLGQRGVTDTQYF	TGCGCCAGCAGCTTGGGCCAGCGGGGCGTCACAGATACGCAGTATTTT
TRBV18	.	.	TRBJ1-1	CASSPIGLSLEVGAFF	TGTGCCAGCTCACCAATAGGCTTAAGTCTAGAGGTGGGAGCTTTCTTT
TRBV11-2	.	.	TRBJ2-1	CASSLVLQEQFF	TGTGCCAGCAGCTTAGTGCTACAGGAGCAGTTCTTC
TRBV30	few	.	TRBJ2-7	CACLTAATYEQYF	TGTGCCTGTTTGACAGCCGCAACCTACGAGCAGTACTTC
TRBV5-4	.	.	TRBJ2-1	CASSVNAPGEQFF	TGTGCCAGCAGCGTCAATGCCCCGGGTGAGCAGTTCTTC
TRBV28	.	TRBD1	TRBJ1-4	CASRPGGRNEKLFF	TGTGCCAGCAGACCAGGGGGGCGGAATGAAAAACTGTTTTTT
TRBV5-1	few	TRBD1	TRBJ1-1	CASSVTGAKEAFF	TGCGCCAGCAGCGTGACAGGGGCTAAAGAAGCTTTCTTT
TRBV11-2	once	.	TRBJ2-1	CASSFLTGEREQFF	TGTGCCAGCAGCTTTTTAACGGGGGAGCGGGAGCAGTTCTTC